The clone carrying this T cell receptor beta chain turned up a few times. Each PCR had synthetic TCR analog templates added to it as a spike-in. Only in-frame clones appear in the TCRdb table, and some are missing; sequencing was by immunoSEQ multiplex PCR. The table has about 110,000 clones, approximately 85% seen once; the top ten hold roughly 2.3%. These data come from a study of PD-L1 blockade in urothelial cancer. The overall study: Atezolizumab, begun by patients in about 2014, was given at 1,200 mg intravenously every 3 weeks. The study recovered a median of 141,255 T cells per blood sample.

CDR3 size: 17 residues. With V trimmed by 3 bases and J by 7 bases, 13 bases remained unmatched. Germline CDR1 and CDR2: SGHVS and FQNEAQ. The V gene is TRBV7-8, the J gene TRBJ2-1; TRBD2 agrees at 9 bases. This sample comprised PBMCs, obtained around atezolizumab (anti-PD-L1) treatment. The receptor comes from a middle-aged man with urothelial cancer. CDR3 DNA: TGTGCCAGCAGCTTTTTGTCTAGCGGGATAGGGTTGAATGAGCAGTTCTTC. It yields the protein CASSFLSSGIGLNEQFF.